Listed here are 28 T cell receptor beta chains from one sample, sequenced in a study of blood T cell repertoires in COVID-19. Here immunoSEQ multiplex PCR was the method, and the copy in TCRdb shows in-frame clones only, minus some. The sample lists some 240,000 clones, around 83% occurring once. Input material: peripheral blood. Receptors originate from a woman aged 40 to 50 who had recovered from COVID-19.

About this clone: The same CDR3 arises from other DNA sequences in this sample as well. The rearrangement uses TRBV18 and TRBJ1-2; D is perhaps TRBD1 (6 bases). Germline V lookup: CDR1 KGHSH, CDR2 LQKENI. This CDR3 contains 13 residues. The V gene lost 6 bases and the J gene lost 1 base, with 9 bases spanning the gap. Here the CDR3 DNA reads TGTGCCAGCTCCCCGGACAGTAACTATGGCTACACCTTC. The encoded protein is CASSPDSNYGYTF.

CDR3 amino acids: CASTLLSASFADTQYF. The CDR3 coding sequence is TGTGCCAGCACCTTGTTGAGCGCCTCCTTCGCAGATACGCAGTATTTT. The chain recombines TRBV7-8 with TRBJ2-3; D unclear. Trimming stripped 7 bases from V and 4 bases from J, with 21 bases between. The CDR3 loop spans 16 amino acids. CDR1 and CDR2 from the germline V gene are SGHVS and FQNEAQ.

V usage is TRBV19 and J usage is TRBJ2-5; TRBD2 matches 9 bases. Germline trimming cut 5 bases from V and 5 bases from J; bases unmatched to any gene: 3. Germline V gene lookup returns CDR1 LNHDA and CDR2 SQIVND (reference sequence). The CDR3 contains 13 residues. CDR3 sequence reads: CASSSLAGETQYF. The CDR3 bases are TGTGCCAGTAGTTCGCTAGCGGGGGAGACCCAGTACTTC.

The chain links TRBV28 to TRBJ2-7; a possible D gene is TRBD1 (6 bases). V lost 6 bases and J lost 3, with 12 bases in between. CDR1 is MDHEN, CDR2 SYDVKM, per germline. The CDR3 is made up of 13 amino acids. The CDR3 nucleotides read TGTGCCAGCAGACTTGGACAGATCTACGAGCAGTACTTC. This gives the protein CASRLGQIYEQYF.

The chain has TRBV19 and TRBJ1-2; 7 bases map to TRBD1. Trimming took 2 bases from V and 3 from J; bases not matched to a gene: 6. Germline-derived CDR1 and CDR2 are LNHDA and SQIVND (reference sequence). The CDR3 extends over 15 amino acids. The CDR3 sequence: CASSITTGVYYGYTF. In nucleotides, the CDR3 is TGTGCCAGTAGTATAACAACAGGGGTCTACTATGGCTACACCTTC.

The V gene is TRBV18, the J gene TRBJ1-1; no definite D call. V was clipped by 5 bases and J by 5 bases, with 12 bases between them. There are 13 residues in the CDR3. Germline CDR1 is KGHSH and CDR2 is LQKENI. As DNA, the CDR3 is TGTGCCAGCTCAGAGACATTTAATACTGAAGCTTTCTTT. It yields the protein CASSETFNTEAFF.

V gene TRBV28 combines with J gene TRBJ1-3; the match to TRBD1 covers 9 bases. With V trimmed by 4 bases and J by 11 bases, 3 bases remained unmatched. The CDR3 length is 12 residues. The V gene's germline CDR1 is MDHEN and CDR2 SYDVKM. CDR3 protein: CASSSTGGSIYF. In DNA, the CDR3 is TGTGCCAGCAGTTCGACAGGGGGGTCCATATATTTT.

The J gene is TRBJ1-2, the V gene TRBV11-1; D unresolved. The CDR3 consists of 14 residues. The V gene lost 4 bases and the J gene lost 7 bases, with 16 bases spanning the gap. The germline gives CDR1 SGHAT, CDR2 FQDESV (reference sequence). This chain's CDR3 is CASSSGYPAFGYTF. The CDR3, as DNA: TGTGCCAGCAGCTCAGGTTATCCCGCTTTTGGCTACACCTTC. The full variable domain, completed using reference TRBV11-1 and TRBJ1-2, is EAEVAQSPRYKITEKSQAVAFWCDPISGHATLYWYRQILGQGPELLVQFQDESVVDDSQLPKDRFSAERLKGVDSTLKIQPAELGDSAMYLCASSSGYPAFGYTFGSGTRLTVV.

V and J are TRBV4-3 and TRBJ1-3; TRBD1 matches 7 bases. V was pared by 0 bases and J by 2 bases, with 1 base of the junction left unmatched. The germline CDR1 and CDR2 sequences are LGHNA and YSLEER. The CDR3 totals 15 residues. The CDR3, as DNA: TGCGCCAGCAGCCAAGATGGGACAGCTGGAAACACCATATATTTT. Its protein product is CASSQDGTAGNTIYF.

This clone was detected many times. This CDR3 is CASSPRLAGSSEQYF. The CDR3 DNA follows: TGTGCCAGCAGCCCACGACTAGCGGGGTCTTCCGAGCAGTACTTC. The chain is built from TRBV11-2 and TRBJ2-7, with TRBD2 matching over 11 bases. Germline V CDR1 and CDR2: SGHAT, FQNNGV. V dropped 5 bases and J dropped 6; count of bases not matched to a gene: 9. The CDR3 covers 15 residues.

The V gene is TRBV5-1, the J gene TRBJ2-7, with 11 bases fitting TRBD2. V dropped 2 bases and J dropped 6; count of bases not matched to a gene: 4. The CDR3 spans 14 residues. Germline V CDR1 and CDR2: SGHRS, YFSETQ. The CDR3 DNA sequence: TGCGCCAGCAGCTTCGGACTAGCGGGCACCGAGCAGTACTTC. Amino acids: CASSFGLAGTEQYF.

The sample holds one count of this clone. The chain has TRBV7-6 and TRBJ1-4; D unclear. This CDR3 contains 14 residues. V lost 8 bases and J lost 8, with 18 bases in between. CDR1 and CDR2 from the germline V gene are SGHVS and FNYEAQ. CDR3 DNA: TGTGCCAGCGGAGAGTTTCCCTTAGGCGAAAAACTGTTTTTT. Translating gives CASGEFPLGEKLFF.

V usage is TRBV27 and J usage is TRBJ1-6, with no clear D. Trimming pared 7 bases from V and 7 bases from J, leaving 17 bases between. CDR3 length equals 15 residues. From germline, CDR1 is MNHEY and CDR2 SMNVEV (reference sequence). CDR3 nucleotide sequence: TGTGCCAGCAAGAACCGGCCAACGGGGAATTCACCCCTCCACTTT. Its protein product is CASKNRPTGNSPLHF.

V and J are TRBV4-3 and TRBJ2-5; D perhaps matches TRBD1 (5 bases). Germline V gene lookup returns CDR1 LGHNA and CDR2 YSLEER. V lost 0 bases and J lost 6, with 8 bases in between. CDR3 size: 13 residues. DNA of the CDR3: TGCGCCAGCAGCCAAGACAGGGCTCAGACCCAGTACTTC. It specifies CASSQDRAQTQYF.

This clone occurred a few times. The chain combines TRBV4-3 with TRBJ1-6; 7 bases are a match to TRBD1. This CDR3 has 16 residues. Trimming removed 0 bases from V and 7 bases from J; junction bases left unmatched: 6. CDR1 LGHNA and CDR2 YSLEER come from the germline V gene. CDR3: CASSQDFDRANSPLHF. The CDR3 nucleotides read TGCGCCAGCAGCCAAGACTTCGACAGGGCAAATTCACCCCTCCACTTT.

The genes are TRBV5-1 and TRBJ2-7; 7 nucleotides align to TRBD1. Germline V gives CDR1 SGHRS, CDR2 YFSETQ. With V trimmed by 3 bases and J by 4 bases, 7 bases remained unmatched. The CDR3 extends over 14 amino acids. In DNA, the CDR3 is TGCGCCAGCAGCTCTGGGACAGACCTATACGAGCAGTACTTC. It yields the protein CASSSGTDLYEQYF. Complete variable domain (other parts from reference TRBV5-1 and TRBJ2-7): KAGVTQTPRYLIKTRGQQVTLSCSPISGHRSVSWYQQTPGQGLQFLFEYFSETQRNKGNFPGRFSGRQFSNSRSEMNVSTLELGDSALYLCASSSGTDLYEQYFGPGTRLTVT.

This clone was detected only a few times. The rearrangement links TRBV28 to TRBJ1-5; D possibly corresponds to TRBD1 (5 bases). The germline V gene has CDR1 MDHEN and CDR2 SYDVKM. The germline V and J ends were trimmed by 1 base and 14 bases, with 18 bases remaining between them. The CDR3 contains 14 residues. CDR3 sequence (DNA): TGTGCCAGCAGTTTATCCGATAGGTTTGGGGCAGAGCATTTT. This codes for CASSLSDRFGAEHF.

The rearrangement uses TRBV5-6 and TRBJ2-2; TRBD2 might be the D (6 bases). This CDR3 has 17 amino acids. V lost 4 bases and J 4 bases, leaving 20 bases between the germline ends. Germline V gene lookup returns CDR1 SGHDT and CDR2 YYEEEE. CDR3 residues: CASSPNVLGGPTGELFF. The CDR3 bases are TGTGCCAGCAGCCCAAATGTATTGGGAGGCCCCACCGGGGAGCTGTTTTTT.

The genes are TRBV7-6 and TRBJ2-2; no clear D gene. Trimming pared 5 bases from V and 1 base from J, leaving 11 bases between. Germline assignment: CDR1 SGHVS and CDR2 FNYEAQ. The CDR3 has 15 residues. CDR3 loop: CASSLLGRNTGELFF. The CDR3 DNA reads TGTGCCAGCAGCCTACTTGGGCGGAACACCGGGGAGCTGTTTTTT.

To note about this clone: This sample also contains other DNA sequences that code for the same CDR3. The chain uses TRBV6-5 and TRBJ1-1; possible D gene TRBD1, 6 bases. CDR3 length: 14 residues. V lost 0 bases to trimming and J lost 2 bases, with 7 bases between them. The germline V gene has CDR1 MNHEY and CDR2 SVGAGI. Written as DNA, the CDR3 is TGTGCCAGCAGTTACTCGACAGGCAACACTGAAGCTTTCTTT. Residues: CASSYSTGNTEAFF.

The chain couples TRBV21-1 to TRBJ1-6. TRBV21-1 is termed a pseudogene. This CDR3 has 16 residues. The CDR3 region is CATPMRVSSYNSPLHF. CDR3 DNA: TGTGCCACCCCGATGAGGGTGAGCTCCTATAATTCACCCCTCCACTTT.

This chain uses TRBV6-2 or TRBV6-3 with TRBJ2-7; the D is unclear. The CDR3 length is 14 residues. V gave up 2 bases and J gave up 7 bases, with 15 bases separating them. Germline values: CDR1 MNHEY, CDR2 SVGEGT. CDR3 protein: CASSYQAGLQEQYF. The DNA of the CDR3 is TGTGCCAGCAGTTACCAGGCAGGCCTCCAGGAGCAGTACTTC.

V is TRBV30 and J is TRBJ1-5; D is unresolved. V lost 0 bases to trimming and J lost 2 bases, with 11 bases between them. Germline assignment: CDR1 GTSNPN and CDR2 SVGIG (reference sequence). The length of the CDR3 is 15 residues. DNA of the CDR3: TGTGCCTGGAGTGTATCGACTTCGGGCAATCAGCCCCAGCATTTT. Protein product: CAWSVSTSGNQPQHF.

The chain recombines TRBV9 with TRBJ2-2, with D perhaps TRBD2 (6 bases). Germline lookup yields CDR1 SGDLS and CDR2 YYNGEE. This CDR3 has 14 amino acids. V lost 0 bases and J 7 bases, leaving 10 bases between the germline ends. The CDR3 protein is CASSVDHGGGELFF. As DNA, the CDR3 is TGTGCCAGCAGCGTAGACCACGGGGGCGGGGAGCTGTTTTTT.

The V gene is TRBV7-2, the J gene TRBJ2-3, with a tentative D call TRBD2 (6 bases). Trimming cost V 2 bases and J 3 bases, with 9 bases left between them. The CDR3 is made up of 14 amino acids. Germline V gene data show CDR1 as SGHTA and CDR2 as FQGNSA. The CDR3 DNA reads TGTGCCAGCAGCTTATCGGCGGGGACAGATACGCAGTATTTT. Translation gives CASSLSAGTDTQYF.

For the CDR3, the DNA is TGTGCCAGCAGCCAGAGGACAGGAGACACTGAAGCTTTCTTT. This gives the protein CASSQRTGDTEAFF. The chain recombines TRBV6-5 with TRBJ1-1; 7 bases align to TRBD1. This CDR3 is 14 amino acids long. Germline CDR1 MNHEY, CDR2 SVGAGI. With 6 bases clipped from V and 3 bases from J, the junction kept 7 bases outside the gene matches.

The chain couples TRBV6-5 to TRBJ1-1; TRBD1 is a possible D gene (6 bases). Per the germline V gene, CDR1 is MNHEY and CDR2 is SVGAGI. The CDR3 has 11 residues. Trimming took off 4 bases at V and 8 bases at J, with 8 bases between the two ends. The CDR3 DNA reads TGTGCCAGCAGTTTAGGACAGGAAGCTTTCTTT. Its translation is CASSLGQEAFF.

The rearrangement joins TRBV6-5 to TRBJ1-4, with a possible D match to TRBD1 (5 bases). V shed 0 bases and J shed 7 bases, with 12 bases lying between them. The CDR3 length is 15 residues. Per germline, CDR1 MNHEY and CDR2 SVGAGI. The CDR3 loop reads CASSYSRGEGEKLFF. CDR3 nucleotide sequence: TGTGCCAGCAGTTACTCCCGGGGGGAGGGTGAAAAACTGTTTTTT.